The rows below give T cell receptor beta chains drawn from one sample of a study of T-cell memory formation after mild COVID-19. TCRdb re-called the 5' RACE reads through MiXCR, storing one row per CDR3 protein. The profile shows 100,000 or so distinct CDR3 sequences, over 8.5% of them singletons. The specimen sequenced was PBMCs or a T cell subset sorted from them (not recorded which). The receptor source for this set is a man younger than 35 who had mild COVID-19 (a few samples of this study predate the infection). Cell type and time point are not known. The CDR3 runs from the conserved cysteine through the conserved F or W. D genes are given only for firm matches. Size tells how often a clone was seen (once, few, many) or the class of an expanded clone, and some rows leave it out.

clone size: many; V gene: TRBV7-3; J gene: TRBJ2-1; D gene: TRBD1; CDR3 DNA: TGTGCCAGCAGCGAACCGCCGGGACAGGGGAATGAGCAGTTCTTC; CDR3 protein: CASSEPPGQGNEQFF
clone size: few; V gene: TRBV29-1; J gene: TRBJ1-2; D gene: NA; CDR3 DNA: TGCAGCGTTGTGGACAGCGAGAACTATGGCTACACCTTC; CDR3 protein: CSVVDSENYGYTF
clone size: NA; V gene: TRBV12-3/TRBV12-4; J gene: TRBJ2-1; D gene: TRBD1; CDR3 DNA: TGTGCCAGCAGTTTCCCCCGGGACAGGGGGCCCGGCAATGAGCAGTTCTTC; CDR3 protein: CASSFPRDRGPGNEQFF
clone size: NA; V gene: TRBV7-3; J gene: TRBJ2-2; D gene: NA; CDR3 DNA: TGTGCCAGCAGCAAAACCCCGGACGGTTACACCGGGGAGCTGTTTTTT; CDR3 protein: CASSKTPDGYTGELFF
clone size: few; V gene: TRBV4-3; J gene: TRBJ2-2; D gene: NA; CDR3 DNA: TGCGCCAGCAGCCAAGAATGGGACGCGACCGGGGAGCTGTTTTTT; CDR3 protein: CASSQEWDATGELFF
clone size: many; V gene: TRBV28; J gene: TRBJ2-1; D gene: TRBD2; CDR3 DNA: TGTGCCAGCAGCCTACCGGGACTAGCGGGGGGGCCTAGCTACAATGAGCAGTTCTTC; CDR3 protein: CASSLPGLAGGPSYNEQFF
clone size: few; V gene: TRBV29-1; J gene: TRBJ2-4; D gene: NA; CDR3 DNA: TGCAGCGTTGCGGAGGCCTCCAAAAACATTCAGTACTTC; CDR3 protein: CSVAEASKNIQYF
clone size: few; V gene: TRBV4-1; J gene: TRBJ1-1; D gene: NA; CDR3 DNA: TGCGCCAGCAGCCAAGATAAAGTTTCGGTCGCTGAAGCTTTCTTT; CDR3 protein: CASSQDKVSVAEAFF
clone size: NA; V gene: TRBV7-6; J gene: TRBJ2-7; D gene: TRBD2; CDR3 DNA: TGTGCCAGCAGCTTATCGACTAGCGGGGGAGACTCCTACGAGCAGTACTTC; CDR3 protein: CASSLSTSGGDSYEQYF
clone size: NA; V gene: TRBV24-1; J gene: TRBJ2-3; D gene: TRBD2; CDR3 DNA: TGTGCCACCAGTGGGAGGGGAGGAACTAGCGGAACAGATACGCAGTATTTT; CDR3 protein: CATSGRGGTSGTDTQYF
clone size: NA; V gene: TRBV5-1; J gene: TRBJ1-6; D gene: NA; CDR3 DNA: TGCGCCAGCAGCTCCAACCGGGACAATTCACCCCTCCACTTT; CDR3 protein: CASSSNRDNSPLHF
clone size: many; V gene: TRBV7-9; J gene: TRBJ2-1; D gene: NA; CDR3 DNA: TGTGCCAGCAGCTCTTCAGGGAATGAGCAGTTCTTC; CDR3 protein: CASSSSGNEQFF
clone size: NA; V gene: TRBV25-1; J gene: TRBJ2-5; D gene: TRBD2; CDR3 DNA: TGTGCCAGCAGTGAACAAACGGGACTAGCGGGGGTCTGGAAAGAGACCCAGTACTTC; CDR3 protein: CASSEQTGLAGVWKETQYF
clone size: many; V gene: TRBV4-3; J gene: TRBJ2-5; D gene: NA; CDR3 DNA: TGCGCCAGCAGCCAGACGGGATCCGGGGTCCAAGAGACCCAGTACTTC; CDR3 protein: CASSQTGSGVQETQYF
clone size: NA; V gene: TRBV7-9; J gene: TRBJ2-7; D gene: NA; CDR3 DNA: TGTGCCAGCAGCCCGTCGTACACCGTCTCATACGAGCAGTACTTC; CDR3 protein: CASSPSYTVSYEQYF
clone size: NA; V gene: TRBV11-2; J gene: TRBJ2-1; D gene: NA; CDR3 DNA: TGTGCCAGCAGCTTAACCCCAAGTGAGCAGTTCTTC; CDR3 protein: CASSLTPSEQFF
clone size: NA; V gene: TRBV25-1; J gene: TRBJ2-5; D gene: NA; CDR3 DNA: TGTGCCAGCAGTGACTTCGGGACGGGGAGGGAGACCCAGTACTTC; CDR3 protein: CASSDFGTGRETQYF
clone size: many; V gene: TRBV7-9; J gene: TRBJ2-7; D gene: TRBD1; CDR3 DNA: TGTGCCAGCAGCCCTAGGGACAGATACGAGCAGTACTTC; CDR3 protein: CASSPRDRYEQYF
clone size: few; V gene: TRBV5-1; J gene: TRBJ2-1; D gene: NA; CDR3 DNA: TGCGCCAGCAGCAATGACTTCATTACCCACTTTTTGGATGAGCAGTTCTTC; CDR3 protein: CASSNDFITHFLDEQFF
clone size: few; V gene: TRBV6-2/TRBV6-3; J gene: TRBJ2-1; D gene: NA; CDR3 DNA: TGTGCCAGTCTCCAGACGGGACTCTTCAATGAGCAGTTCTTC; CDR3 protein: CASLQTGLFNEQFF
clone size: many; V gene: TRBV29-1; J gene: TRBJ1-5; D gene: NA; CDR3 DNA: TGCAGCGTTGAAGACGGGAGGGGAGGGAATCAGCCCCAGCATTTT; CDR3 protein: CSVEDGRGGNQPQHF
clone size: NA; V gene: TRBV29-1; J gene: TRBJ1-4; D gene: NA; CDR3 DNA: TGCAGCGTTGAAGTTCCGGGGGGTGGTGAAAAACTGTTTTTT; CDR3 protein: CSVEVPGGGEKLFF
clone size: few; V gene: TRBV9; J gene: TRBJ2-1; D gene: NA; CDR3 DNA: TGTGCCAGCAGCGTAGGCGGGGCGGATTACAATGAGCAGTTCTTC; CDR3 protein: CASSVGGADYNEQFF
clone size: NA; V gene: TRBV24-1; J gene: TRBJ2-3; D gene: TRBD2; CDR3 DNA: TGTGCCACCAGTGATGTCACTAGCGGTAGGACAGATACGCAGTATTTT; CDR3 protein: CATSDVTSGRTDTQYF
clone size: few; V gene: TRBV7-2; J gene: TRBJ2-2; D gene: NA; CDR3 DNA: TGTGCCAGCAGCTTTAGGTTCACCGGGGAGCTGTTTTTT; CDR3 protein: CASSFRFTGELFF
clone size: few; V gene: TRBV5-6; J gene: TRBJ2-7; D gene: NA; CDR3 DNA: TGTGCCAGCAGCCAAGGGAATCCCTACGAGCAGTACTTC; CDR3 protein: CASSQGNPYEQYF
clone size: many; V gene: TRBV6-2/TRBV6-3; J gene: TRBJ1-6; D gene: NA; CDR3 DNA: TGTGCCAGCAGTTACCCCCTTCAGGAGTCAGGATCACCCCTCCACTTT; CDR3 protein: CASSYPLQESGSPLHF
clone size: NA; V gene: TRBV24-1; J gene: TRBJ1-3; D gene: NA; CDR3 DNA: TGTGCCACCAGTGATTTGCGACACCTCTCCTCTGGAAACACCATATATTTT; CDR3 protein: CATSDLRHLSSGNTIYF
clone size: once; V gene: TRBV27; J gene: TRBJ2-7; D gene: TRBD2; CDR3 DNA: TGTGCCAGCAGACTAGCGGGAGGCCGTAGTCCCTACGAGCAGTACTTC; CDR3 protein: CASRLAGGRSPYEQYF
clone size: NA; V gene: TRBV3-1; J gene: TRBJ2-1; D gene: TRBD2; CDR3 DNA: TGTGCCAGCAGCTCTAGCGGGTCCGAGGGGAATGAGCAGTTCTTC; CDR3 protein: CASSSSGSEGNEQFF
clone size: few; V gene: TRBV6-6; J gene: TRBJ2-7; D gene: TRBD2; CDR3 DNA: TGTGCCAGCAGTGGCGGGGGCGAGCAGTACTTC; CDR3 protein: CASSGGGEQYF
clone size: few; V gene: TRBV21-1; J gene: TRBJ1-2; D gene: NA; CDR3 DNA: TGTGCCAGCAGACGGGACGGGATTGGGGGCTACACCTTC; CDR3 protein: CASRRDGIGGYTF
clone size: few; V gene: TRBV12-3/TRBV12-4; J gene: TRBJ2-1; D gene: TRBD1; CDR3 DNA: TGTGCCAGCAGTCCACAGGGGGCCGGTGGGAATGAGCAGTTCTTC; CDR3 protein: CASSPQGAGGNEQFF
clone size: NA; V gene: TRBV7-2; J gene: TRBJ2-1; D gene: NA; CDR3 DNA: TGTGCCAGCAGCCCGGTGCGGGAAAATGAGCAGTTCTTC; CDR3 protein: CASSPVRENEQFF
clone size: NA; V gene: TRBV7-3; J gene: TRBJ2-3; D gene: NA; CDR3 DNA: TGTGCCAGCAGTGAGACGACCACAGATACGCAGTATTTT; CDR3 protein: CASSETTTDTQYF
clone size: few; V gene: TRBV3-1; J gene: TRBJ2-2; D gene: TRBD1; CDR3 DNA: TGTGCCAGCAGCCGACTTGGACAGGGGGGACCCACCGGGGAGCTGTTTTTT; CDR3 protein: CASSRLGQGGPTGELFF
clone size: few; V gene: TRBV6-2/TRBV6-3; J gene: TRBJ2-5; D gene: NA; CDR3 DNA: TGTGCCAGCAGTTACGGTACCGGGGAGACCCAGTACTTC; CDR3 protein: CASSYGTGETQYF
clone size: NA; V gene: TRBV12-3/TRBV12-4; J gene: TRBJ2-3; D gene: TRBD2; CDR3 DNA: TGTGCCAGCAAGGGACTAGCGGGGGCCGGATCCACAGATACGCAGTATTTT; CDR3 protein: CASKGLAGAGSTDTQYF
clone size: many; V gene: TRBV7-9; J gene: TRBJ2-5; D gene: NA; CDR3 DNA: TGTGCCAGCAGGCAGGCCGACCTACCGGAGACCCAGTACTTC; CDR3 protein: CASRQADLPETQYF
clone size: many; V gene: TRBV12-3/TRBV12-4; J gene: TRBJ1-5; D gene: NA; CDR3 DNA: TGTGCCAGCAGTTTAATCATAAGTAGCAATCAGCCCCAGCATTTT; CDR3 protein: CASSLIISSNQPQHF
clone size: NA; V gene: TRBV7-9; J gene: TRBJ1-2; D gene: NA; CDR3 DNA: TGTGCCAGCAGCTTAGGGGATGCAAAACTCTATGGCTACACCTTC; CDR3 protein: CASSLGDAKLYGYTF
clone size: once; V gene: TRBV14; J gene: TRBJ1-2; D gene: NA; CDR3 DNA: TGTGCCAGCAGGAGGGGCTTGGGATATGGCTACACCTTC; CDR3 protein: CASRRGLGYGYTF
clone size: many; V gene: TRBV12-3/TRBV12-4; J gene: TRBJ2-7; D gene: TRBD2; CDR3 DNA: TGTGCCAGCAGTCTAGCGGGGGGTCCCTACGAGCAGTACTTC; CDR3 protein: CASSLAGGPYEQYF